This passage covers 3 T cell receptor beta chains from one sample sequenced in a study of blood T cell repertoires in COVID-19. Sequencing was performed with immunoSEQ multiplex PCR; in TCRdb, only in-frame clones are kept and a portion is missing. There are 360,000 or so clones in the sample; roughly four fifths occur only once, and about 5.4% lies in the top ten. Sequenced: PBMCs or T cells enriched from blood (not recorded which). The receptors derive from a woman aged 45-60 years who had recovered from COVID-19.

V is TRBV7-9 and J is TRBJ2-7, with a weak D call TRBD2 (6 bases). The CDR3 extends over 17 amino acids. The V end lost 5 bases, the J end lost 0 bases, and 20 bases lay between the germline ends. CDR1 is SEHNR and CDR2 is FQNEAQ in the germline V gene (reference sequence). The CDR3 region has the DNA TGTGCCAGCAGCAACCCGTCGGAGGGACCCAGCTCCTACGAGCAGTACTTC. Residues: CASSNPSEGPSSYEQYF.

In DNA form, the CDR3 reads TGTGCCAGCTCACCACGGGACAAGGTGGCTTCTGGAAACACCATATATTTT. Amino acid sequence: CASSPRDKVASGNTIYF. V gene TRBV18 combines with J gene TRBJ1-3, with D maybe TRBD1 (6 bases). V was cut by 1 base and J by 1 base, with 14 bases left in between. CDR3 length equals 17 residues. CDR1 is KGHSH, CDR2 LQKENI, per germline.

CDR3 sequence: CASSLGIGGNYGYTF. CDR3 in DNA: TGCGCCAGCAGCTTGGGTATAGGGGGTAACTATGGCTACACCTTC. The rearrangement uses TRBV5-1 and TRBJ1-2; TRBD1 might be the D (6 bases). The CDR3 length is 15 residues. Germline V gene data show CDR1 as SGHRS and CDR2 as YFSETQ. V shed 0 bases and J shed 1 base, with 10 bases lying between them.